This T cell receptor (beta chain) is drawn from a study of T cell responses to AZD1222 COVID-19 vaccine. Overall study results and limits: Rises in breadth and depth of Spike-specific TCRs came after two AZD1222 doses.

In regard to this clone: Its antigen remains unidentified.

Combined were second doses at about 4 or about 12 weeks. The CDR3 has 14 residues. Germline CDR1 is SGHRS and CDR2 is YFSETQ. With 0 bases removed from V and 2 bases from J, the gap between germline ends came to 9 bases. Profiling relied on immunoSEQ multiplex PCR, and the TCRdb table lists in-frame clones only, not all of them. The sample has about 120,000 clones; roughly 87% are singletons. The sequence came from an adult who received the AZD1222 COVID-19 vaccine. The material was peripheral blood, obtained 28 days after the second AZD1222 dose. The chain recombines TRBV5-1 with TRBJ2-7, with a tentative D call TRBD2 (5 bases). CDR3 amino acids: CASSLVGEAYEQYF. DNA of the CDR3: TGCGCCAGCAGCTTGGTCGGGGAAGCCTACGAGCAGTACTTC.